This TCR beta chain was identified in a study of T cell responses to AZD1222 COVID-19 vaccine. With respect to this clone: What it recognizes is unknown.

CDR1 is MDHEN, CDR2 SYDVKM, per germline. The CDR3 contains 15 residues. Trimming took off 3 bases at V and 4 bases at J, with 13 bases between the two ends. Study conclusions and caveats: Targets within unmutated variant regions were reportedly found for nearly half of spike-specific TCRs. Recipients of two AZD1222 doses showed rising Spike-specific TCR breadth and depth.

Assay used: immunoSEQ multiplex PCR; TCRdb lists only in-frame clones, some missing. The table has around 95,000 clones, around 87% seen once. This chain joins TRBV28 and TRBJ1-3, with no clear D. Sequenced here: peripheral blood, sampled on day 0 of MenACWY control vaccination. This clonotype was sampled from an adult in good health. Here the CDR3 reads CASSFQPRSGNTIYF. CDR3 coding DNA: TGTGCCAGCAGTTTTCAGCCCCGCTCGGGAAACACCATATATTTT. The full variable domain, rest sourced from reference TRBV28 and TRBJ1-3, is DVKVTQSSRYLVKRTGEKVFLECVQDMDHENMFWYRQDPGLGLRLIYFSYDVKMKEKGDIPEGYSVSREKKERFSLILESASTNQTSMYLCASSFQPRSGNTIYFGEGSWLTVV.